These 15 T cell receptor beta chains were sequenced from one sample in a study of CXCR3-negative and CXCR3-positive naive CD8 T cells. UMI-labeled 5' RACE yielded the TRB cDNA libraries. TCRdb re-called the 5' RACE reads and shows each CDR3 protein once, DNA omitted. The listing contains around 3,300 distinct CDR3 sequences. Sequenced: naive CXCR3- CD8+ T cells from blood. The subset: CD45RO-CCR7+CD27+CD95- naive CD8+ T cells lacking CXCR3 (TNR3-). These receptors were obtained from a human donor in good health. Some clones in this sample may be carry-over from other donors' samples.

This chain joins TRBV20-1 and TRBJ2-1. The CDR3 spans 11 residues. Germline V lookup: CDR1 DFQATT, CDR2 SNEGSKA (reference sequence). CDR3 residues: CSASFDNEQFF.

J is TRBJ2-7 and V is TRBV4-2; the TRBD1 assignment by TCRdb is unverifiable without DNA. Germline V lookup: CDR1 LGHNA, CDR2 YNFKEQ. The CDR3 loop spans 16 amino acids. CDR3: CASSQQGQGVVDEQYF.

The J gene is TRBJ1-1, the V gene TRBV4-3. The CDR3 extends over 14 amino acids. Germline CDR1 reads LGHNA; CDR2 reads YSLEER. This chain's CDR3 is CPSSQDLRDPQAFF.

This clonotype shows up as medium-sized by frequency. The CDR3 spells CSVLGSGNTYNEQFF. The chain couples TRBV29-1 to TRBJ2-1. Germline V lookup: CDR1 SQVTM, CDR2 ANQGSEA. The CDR3 length is 15 residues.

This clonotype is identified as medium-sized from frequency. The rearrangement joins TRBV7-3 to TRBJ2-3; the D call of TRBD1 rests on TCRdb alone, since no DNA is present to check it. Germline CDR1 reads SGHTA; CDR2 reads FQGTGA. The CDR3 is 13 residues long. This chain's CDR3 is CASSRTGTDTQYF.

The chain combines TRBV7-6 with TRBJ2-1. This CDR3 comprises 15 residues. Germline V CDR1 and CDR2: SGHVS, FNYEAQ. The CDR3 spells CASSRRLSSYNEQFF. The full variable domain, with the rest looked up from reference TRBV7-6 and TRBJ2-1, is GAGVSQSPRYKVTKRGQDVALRCDPISGHVSLYWYRQALGQGPEFLTYFNYEAQQDKSGLPNDRFSAERPEGSISTLTIQRTEQRDSAMYRCASSRRLSSYNEQFFGPGTRLTVL.

The chain carries TRBV3-1 and TRBJ2-2; with no DNA, the TCRdb D assignment of TRBD2 cannot be verified. The CDR3 has 14 residues. Looked up from germline, CDR1 is LGHDT and CDR2 is YNNKEL (reference sequence). This CDR3 is CASSPGTFTGELFF.

J is TRBJ2-1 and V is TRBV2; TCRdb calls TRBD2, which cannot be checked without DNA. The CDR3 runs to 12 residues. The germline gives CDR1 SNHLY, CDR2 FYNNEI. The CDR3 sequence: CASTGGGNEQFF.

This clonotype shows up as medium-sized by frequency. The chain links TRBV20-1 to TRBJ2-5. Germline CDR1 is DFQATT and CDR2 is SNEGSKA (reference sequence). This CDR3 is built from 14 residues. CDR3 loop: CSARDLRDQETQYF.

In terms of frequency, this clonotype is medium-sized. The chain carries TRBV4-3 and TRBJ2-2; TCRdb designates TRBD1, a call that cannot be tested without DNA. Germline loops: CDR1 LGHNA, CDR2 YSLEER. The CDR3 extends over 16 amino acids. The CDR3 here is CASSQDQGLRTGELFF.

The genes are TRBV29-1 and TRBJ2-5; absent DNA, TCRdb's TRBD2 call cannot be checked. The CDR3 sequence is 16 residues long. Looked up from germline, CDR1 is SQVTM and CDR2 is ANQGSEA. CDR3 region: CSVETPGLAGEETQYF.

By frequency, this clonotype registers medium-sized. V and J are TRBV20-1 and TRBJ2-1; TCRdb indicates TRBD1, and absent DNA this call remains unverified. Per the germline V gene, CDR1 is DFQATT and CDR2 is SNEGSKA (reference sequence). This CDR3 spans 18 amino acids. The CDR3 is CSARDPGPQGALVNEQFF.

Judged by frequency, this clonotype is medium-sized. The CDR3: CASSYSTGGTEAFF. The V and J genes are TRBV6-5 and TRBJ1-1; absent DNA, TCRdb's TRBD1 call cannot be checked. The germline V gene has CDR1 MNHEY and CDR2 SVGAGI. The CDR3 runs 14 residues.

The chain carries TRBV12-3 or TRBV12-4 and TRBJ2-1; the D gene TCRdb calls, TRBD2, cannot be checked with no DNA. This CDR3 contains 16 residues. Here the CDR3 reads CASSLIAGGLMDEQFF.

CDR3 residues: CASSYTPGQGGTRTANYGYTF. The chain joins TRBV6-6 to TRBJ1-2; TCRdb indicates TRBD1, and absent DNA this call remains unverified. The CDR3 has 21 residues. The germline V gene has CDR1 MNHNY and CDR2 SVGAGI (reference sequence).